A selection of T cell receptor beta chains follows, all from one sample in a study of blood T cells in healthy people across ages. One entry per CDR3 protein results from TCRdb running MiXCR on the 5' RACE reads. The sample consists of 550,000 to 750,000 distinct CDR3 sequences, roughly 21% of them appearing once. Source material: blood. The receptor set was obtained from a man between 65 and 85 years old in good health. The conserved cysteine and the conserved F or W are not part of the CDR3 here. Fields, in order: V gene, CDR3 protein.

TRBV12-3/TRBV12-4 ASSLVQDLGDTDTQY
TRBV3-1 ASSQLDGRTVTIY
TRBV15 ATSSLTGSQETQY
TRBV11-1 ASSFFSGRAGFYEQY
TRBV5-4 ASSLNSREQF
TRBV12-3/TRBV12-4 ASTRRTSDIGELF
TRBV20-1 SALAGARYEQY
TRBV7-6 ASSPGPNYEQY
TRBV6-6 ASSYRQGAETEAF
TRBV5-1 ASSLGEQGSYEQY
TRBV12-3/TRBV12-4 ASSLGSAIIYQETQF
TRBV2 ASSEHQTYGYT
TRBV5-1 ASSLGNHNEQF
TRBV14 ASSQGTFGTGGFYEQF
TRBV6-1 ASSVNGQPQH
TRBV6-2/TRBV6-3 ASSYKFQQF
TRBV7-2 ASSLALGGTNTQY
TRBV6-4 ASIWTGKDKNIQY
TRBV10-3 AISQGAGETQY
TRBV28 ASSLAPTFNEQF
TRBV24-1 ATSDFGGRSYNEQF
TRBV19 ASSSGTGFFQRSGYT
TRBV7-9 ASSILAGVSIGNEQF
TRBV6-5 ASSPWSTGDTQY
TRBV5-6 ASSPGDRGRLNYGYT
TRBV3-1 ASSQGQGSLHEQY
TRBV10-3 AISERGQGNGYT
TRBV21-1 ASSKAHNKQDEQF
TRBV7-7 ASSESGVGLGTQY
TRBV7-9 ASTKMDSPEAF